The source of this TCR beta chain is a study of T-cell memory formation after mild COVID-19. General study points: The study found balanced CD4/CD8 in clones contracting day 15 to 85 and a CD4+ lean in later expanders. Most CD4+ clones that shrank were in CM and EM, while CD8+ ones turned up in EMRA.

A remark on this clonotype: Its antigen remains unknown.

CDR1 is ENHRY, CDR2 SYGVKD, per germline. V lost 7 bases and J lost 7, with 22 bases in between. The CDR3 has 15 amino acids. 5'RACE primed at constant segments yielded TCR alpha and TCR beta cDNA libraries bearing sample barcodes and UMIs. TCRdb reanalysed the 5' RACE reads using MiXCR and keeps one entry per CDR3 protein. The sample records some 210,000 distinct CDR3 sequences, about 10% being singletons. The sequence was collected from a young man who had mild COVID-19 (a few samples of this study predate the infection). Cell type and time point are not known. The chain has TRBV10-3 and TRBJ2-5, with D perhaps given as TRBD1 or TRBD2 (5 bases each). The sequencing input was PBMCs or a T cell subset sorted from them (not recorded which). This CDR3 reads CAINSGTQAGGTQYF. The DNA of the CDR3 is TGTGCCATCAATTCCGGGACCCAAGCCGGTGGGACCCAGTACTTC.